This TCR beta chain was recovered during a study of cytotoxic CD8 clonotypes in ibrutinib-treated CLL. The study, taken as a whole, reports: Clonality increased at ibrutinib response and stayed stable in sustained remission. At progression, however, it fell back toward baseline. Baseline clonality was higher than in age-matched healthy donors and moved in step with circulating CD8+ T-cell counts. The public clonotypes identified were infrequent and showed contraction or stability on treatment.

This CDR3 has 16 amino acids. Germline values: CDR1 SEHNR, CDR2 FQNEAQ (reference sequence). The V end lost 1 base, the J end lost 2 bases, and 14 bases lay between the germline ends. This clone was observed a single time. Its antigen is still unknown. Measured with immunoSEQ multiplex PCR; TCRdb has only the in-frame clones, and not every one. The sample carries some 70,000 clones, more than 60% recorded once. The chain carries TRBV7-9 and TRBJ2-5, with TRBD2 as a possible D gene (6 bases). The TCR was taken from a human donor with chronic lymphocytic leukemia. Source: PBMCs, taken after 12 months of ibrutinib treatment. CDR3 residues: CASSLGSGLKQETQYF. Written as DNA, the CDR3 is TGTGCCAGCAGCTTAGGATCGGGACTTAAACAAGAGACCCAGTACTTC.